These 4 T cell receptor beta chains were all obtained from the same sample, sequenced in a study of blood T cell repertoires in COVID-19. TCRdb's copy holds only in-frame clones and misses some; the assay was immunoSEQ multiplex PCR. The sample includes about 130,000 clones, around 76% of them seen just once. Sequencing was done on a sample of peripheral blood. The receptor source for this set is a man in his fifties or sixties with acute or convalescent COVID-19.

The chain employs TRBV6-5 and TRBJ1-2; D may be TRBD1 (6 bases). Per germline, CDR1 MNHEY and CDR2 SVGAGI. This CDR3 comprises 12 residues. V was clipped by 5 bases and J by 3 bases, with 7 bases between them. CDR3 sequence: CASSQGYYGYTF. CDR3 nucleotide sequence: TGTGCCAGCAGTCAGGGGTACTATGGCTACACCTTC.

The V and J genes are TRBV5-8 and TRBJ2-7; TRBD1 aligns across 7 bases. Per the germline V gene, CDR1 is SGHTS and CDR2 is YDEGEE. This CDR3 is 13 amino acids long. The junction had 9 bases not matched to a gene; V was cut back by 4 bases and J by 8 bases. CDR3 DNA sequence: TGTGCCAGCAGCCGGGACAGAGATTACCAGCAGTACTTC. It yields the protein CASSRDRDYQQYF.

The V call is TRBV19, the J call TRBJ1-5; 7 bases fit TRBD1. The CDR3 is 15 residues long. Germline assignment: CDR1 LNHDA and CDR2 SQIVND (reference sequence). The V segment lost 9 bases and the J segment 2 bases; nucleotides outside the gene matches: 10. CDR3 nucleotides: TGTGCCAGCAGGGACAGAGGATTCGGCAATCAGCCCCAGCATTTT. It yields the protein CASRDRGFGNQPQHF.

This chain joins TRBV5-6 and TRBJ2-6, with 8 bases that match TRBD1. With V trimmed by 0 bases and J by 0 bases, 8 bases remained unmatched. CDR1 SGHDT and CDR2 YYEEEE come from the germline V gene. The CDR3 has 19 residues. In DNA form, the CDR3 reads TGTGCCAGCAGCTTGGATGGGCGGGACAGGAGCTCTGGGGCCAACGTCCTGACTTTC. It codes for CASSLDGRDRSSGANVLTF.